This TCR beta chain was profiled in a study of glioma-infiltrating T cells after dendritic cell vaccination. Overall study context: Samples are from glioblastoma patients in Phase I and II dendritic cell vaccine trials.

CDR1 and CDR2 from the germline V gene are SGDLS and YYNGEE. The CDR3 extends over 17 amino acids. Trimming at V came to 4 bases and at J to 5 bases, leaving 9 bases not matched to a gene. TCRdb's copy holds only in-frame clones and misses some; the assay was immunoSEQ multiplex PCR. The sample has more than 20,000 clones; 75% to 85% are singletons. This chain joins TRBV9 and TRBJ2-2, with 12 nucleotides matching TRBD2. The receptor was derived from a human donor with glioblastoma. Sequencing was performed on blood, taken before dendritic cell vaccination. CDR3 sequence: CASSSGTSGYRTGELFF. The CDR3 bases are TGTGCCAGCAGCTCAGGGACTAGCGGGTATAGAACCGGGGAGCTGTTTTTT.